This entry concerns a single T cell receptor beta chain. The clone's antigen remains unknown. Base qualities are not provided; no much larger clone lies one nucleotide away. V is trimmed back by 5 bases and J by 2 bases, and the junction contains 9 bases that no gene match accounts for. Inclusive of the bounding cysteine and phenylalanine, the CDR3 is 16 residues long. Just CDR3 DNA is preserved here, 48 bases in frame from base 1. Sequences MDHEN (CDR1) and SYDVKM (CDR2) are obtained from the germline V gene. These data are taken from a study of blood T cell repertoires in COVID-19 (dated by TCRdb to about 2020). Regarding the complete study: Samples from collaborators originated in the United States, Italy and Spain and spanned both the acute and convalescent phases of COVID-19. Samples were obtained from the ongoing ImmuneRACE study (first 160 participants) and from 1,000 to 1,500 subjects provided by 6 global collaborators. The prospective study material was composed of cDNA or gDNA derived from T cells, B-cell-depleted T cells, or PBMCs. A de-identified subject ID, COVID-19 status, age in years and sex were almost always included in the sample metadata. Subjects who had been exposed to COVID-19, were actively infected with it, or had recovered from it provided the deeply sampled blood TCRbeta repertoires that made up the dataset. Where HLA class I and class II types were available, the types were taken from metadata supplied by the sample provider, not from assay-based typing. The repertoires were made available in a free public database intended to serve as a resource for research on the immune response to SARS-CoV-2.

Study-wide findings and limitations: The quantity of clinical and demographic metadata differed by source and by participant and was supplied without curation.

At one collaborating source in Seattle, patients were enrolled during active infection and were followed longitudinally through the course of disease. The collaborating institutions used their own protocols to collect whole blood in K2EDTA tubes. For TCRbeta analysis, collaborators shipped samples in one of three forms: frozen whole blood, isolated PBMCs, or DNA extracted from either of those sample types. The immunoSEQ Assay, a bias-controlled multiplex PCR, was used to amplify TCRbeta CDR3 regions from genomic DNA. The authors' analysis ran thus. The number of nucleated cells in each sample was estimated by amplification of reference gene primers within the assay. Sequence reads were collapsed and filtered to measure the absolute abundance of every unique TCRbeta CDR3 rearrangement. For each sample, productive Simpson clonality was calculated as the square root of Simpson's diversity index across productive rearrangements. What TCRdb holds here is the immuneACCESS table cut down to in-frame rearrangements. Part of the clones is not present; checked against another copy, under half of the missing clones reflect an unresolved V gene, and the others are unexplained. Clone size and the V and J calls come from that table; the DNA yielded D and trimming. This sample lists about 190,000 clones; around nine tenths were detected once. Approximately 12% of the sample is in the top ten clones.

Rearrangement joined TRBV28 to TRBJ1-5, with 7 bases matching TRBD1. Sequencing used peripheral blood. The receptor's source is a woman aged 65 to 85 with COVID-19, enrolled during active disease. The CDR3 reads CASSPPEGAGNQPQHF. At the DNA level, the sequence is TGTGCCAGCAGTCCCCCCGAGGGGGCAGGCAATCAGCCCCAGCATTTT.